Listed below are T cell receptor beta chains from one sample, sequenced in a study of CD4 T cells in relation to SARS-CoV-2 and coronaviruses. No antigen has been identified for these receptors. Clones were read by immunoSEQ multiplex PCR, and TCRdb kept only the in-frame ones, dropping some. Of some 16,000 clones listed, 70% to 85% were seen once; the top ten hold 35% to 45%. Sequencing was carried out using CD4+ T cells from PBMCs, cultured in vitro. The receptors come from a human donor in good health. CDR3s include the opening cysteine and the closing phenylalanine or tryptophan. The D gene is left open where the match is weak. Part of the rows lack a size; the others show once, few, many or a class for expanded clones.

j_gene | abundance | d_gene | v_gene | CDR3nt | CDR3aa
TRBJ2-3 | NA | NA | TRBV18 | TGTGCCAGCTCACCACTCGGCCCGGGAGTGGAAGATACGCAGTATTTT | CASSPLGPGVEDTQYF
TRBJ2-3 | NA | TRBD2 | TRBV29-1 | TGTAGCGGGAGGGCCTTCGAGGATACGCAGTATTTT | CSGRAFEDTQYF
TRBJ2-5 | NA | TRBD1 | TRBV25-1 | TGTGCCAGCAGCAAAGGGAAGTATTTACAGGGGCAAGAGACCCAGTACTTC | CASSKGKYLQGQETQYF
TRBJ2-7 | NA | TRBD2 | TRBV9 | TGTGCCAGCAGCGTAGATAGGCTAGCGGGAAAGTACGAGCAGTACTTC | CASSVDRLAGKYEQYF
TRBJ2-7 | NA | TRBD2 | TRBV6-2/TRBV6-3 | TGTGCCAGCAGTCCAAATCCGGATGGCAGCGGGAGGATCCTCCCTAACGAGCAGTACTTC | CASSPNPDGSGRILPNEQYF
TRBJ2-1 | NA | TRBD2 | TRBV5-4 | TGTGCCAGCAGATTAGCGGGACGGTACAATGAGCAGTTCTTC | CASRLAGRYNEQFF
TRBJ1-1 | NA | TRBD1 | TRBV6-5 | TGTGCCAGCAGACAGGGACAGGGCTTGACTGAAGCTTTCTTT | CASRQGQGLTEAFF
TRBJ2-1 | NA | NA | TRBV27 | TGTGCCAGCAGCCGGTTACTTCAAGCGGGTCCCTACAATGAGCAGTTCTTC | CASSRLLQAGPYNEQFF
TRBJ2-3 | NA | NA | TRBV11-2 | TGTGCCAGCAGCTTGGTAGGGGATACGCAGTATTTT | CASSLVGDTQYF
TRBJ2-2 | NA | NA | TRBV11-3 | TGTGCCAGCAGCGTCCGTACAGGGAACACCGGGGAGCTGTTTTTT | CASSVRTGNTGELFF
TRBJ1-5 | NA | TRBD1 | TRBV6-4 | TGTGCCAGCAGGGACAGGGGGAGCAATCAGCCCCAGCATTTT | CASRDRGSNQPQHF
TRBJ2-6 | NA | NA | TRBV5-1 | TGCGCCAGCAGCCCGGACGGACAGACTGGGGCCAACGTCCTGACTTTC | CASSPDGQTGANVLTF
TRBJ2-5 | NA | TRBD2 | TRBV11-2 | TGTGCCAGCAGCTTGGGACTAGCCCCTCAAGAGACCCAGTACTTC | CASSLGLAPQETQYF
TRBJ1-2 | few | NA | TRBV28 | TGTGCCAGCACCCAAGGGGGGGACATCTATGGCTACACCTTC | CASTQGGDIYGYTF
TRBJ2-7 | NA | NA | TRBV2 | TGTGCCAGCAGAGAATACCGGGACGCTTACTACGAGCAGTACTTC | CASREYRDAYYEQYF
TRBJ1-1 | NA | NA | TRBV6-5 | TGTGCCAGCAGCCAGGGGACTGAAGCTTTCTTT | CASSQGTEAFF
TRBJ1-5 | once | NA | TRBV5-1 | TGCGCCAGCAGCTTGGACCCAGCAGGGCAAGGTCAGCCCCAGCATTTT | CASSLDPAGQGQPQHF
TRBJ1-2 | NA | NA | TRBV21-1 | TGTGCCAGCAGCCTGGGGGGCGGCTATGGCTACACCTTC | CASSLGGGYGYTF
TRBJ1-2 | few | NA | TRBV5-1 | TGCGCCAGCAGCTTCGGGGGTGGCGATGGCTACACCTTC | CASSFGGGDGYTF
TRBJ2-4 | NA | TRBD2 | TRBV9 | TGTGCTAAGGAAGGACTAGCGATGGGGGCCAAAAACATTCAGTACTTC | CAKEGLAMGAKNIQYF
TRBJ2-1 | NA | TRBD2 | TRBV7-8 | TGTGCCAGCAGCTTATTGGTAGCGGGAGGCCACAGCTCCTACAATGAGCAGTTCTTC | CASSLLVAGGHSSYNEQFF
TRBJ1-4 | NA | NA | TRBV5-1 | TGCGCCAGCAGCGTACAGGCAAATGAAAAACTGTTTTTT | CASSVQANEKLFF
TRBJ2-1 | NA | NA | TRBV18 | TGTGCCAGCTCCAGGACGGCCGAGGAGCAGTTCTTC | CASSRTAEEQFF
TRBJ2-1 | NA | NA | TRBV12-3/TRBV12-4 | TGTGCCAGCAGTTTCTCCGAACACAATGAGCAGTTCTTC | CASSFSEHNEQFF
TRBJ2-2 | once | NA | TRBV19 | TGTGCCAGTCGGGACCAGGGGGGTCTGGTCGGGGAGCTGTTTTTT | CASRDQGGLVGELFF
TRBJ1-1 | once | NA | TRBV14 | TGTGCCAGCAGCCAAGCAAGGGGGGCGAACGCTGAAGCTTTCTTT | CASSQARGANAEAFF